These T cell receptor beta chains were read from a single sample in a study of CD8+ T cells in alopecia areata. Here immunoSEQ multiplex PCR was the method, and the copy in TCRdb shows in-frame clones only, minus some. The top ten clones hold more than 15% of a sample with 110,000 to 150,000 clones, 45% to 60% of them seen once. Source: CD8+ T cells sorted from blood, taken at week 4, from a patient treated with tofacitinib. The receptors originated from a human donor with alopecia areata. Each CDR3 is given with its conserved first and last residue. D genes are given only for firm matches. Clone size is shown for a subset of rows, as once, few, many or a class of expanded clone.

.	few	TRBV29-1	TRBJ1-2	TGCAGCGTTCCCACTTATATAGGGGATTCCTATGGCTACACCTTC	CSVPTYIGDSYGYTF
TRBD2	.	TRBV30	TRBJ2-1	TGTGCCTGGAGTGTAGGGCGGGGAGGGAATGAGCAGTTCTTC	CAWSVGRGGNEQFF
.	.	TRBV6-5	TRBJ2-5	TGTGCCAGCAGTTACGAAGGGGACCAAGAGACCCAGTACTTC	CASSYEGDQETQYF
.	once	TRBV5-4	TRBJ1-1	TGTGCCAGCAGCTTGGAGCGGGGAGGCGAGGCTGAAGCTTTCTTT	CASSLERGGEAEAFF
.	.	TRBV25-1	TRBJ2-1	TGTGCCAGCAGTGACTCTACCTGGGGTGAGCAGTTCTTC	CASSDSTWGEQFF
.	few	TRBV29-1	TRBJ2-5	TGCAGCGTTGAAGATCTTCGGCCAGGCGGGGAGACCCAGTACTTC	CSVEDLRPGGETQYF
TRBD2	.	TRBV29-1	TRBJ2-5	TGCAGCGTTCCAATTATAGCGGGGGGGCTAGAGACCCAGTACTTC	CSVPIIAGGLETQYF
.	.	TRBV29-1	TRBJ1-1	TGCAGCGTGGGGGGGGACAACCAGAACACTGAAGCTTTCTTT	CSVGGDNQNTEAFF
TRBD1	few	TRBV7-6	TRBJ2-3	TGTGCCAGCAGCTTCCGACAGGGCAGCACAGATACGCAGTATTTT	CASSFRQGSTDTQYF
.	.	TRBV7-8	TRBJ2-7	TGTGCCAGCAGCTTAGTCCCTCTCAGTTCCTACGAGCAGTACTTC	CASSLVPLSSYEQYF
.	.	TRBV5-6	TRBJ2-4	TGTGCCAGCACCCGGTGGGGGCGAACCAAAAACATTCAGTACTTC	CASTRWGRTKNIQYF
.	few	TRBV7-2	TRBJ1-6	TGTGCCAGCAGCTTAGCCGGTGGGGCCCCCCACTTT	CASSLAGGAPHF
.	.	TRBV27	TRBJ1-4	TGTGCCAGCAGTTTAGACGGACACCCTAATGAAAAACTGTTTTTT	CASSLDGHPNEKLFF
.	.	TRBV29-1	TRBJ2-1	TGCAGCGTTGGAGGCAGCGAGCAGTTCTTC	CSVGGSEQFF
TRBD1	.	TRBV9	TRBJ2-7	TGTGCCAGCAGCCCGCAGGGGGCAAGCTCCTACGAGCAGTACTTC	CASSPQGASSYEQYF
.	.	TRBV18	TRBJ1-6	TGTGCCAGCTCACCACCGGGAAATAATTCACCCCTCCACTTT	CASSPPGNNSPLHF
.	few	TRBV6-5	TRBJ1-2	TGTGCCAGCAGTTACGTGGGGAGCGATGGCTACACCTTC	CASSYVGSDGYTF
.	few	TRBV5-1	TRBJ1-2	TGCGCCAGCAATGAAGGAGATGGCTACACCTTC	CASNEGDGYTF